This T cell receptor (beta chain) comes out of a study of T cells after yellow fever vaccination. This clonotype was counted at least ten times. Germline V gene data show CDR1 as SGHRS and CDR2 as YFSETQ. V lost 0 bases and J 3 bases, leaving 11 bases between the germline ends. This CDR3 is built from 15 residues. TCRdb independently ran MiXCR on the 5' RACE reads; one entry per CDR3 protein. The table lists about 400,000 distinct CDR3 sequences, more than 5.5% of them singletons. The rearrangement links TRBV5-1 to TRBJ2-3, with D perhaps TRBD2 (6 bases). This TCR came from a man aged 30 to 45 who received the YFV17D yellow fever vaccine. Sequencing used PBMCs, obtained 5 days after the yellow fever booster vaccination. CDR3 bases: TGCGCCAGCAGCTTGGAGGGAGGTGGTACAGATACGCAGTATTTT. Its translation is CASSLEGGGTDTQYF.